The sequence of this T cell receptor beta chain was determined in a study of OX40 agonist ivuxolimab in advanced cancers. About the study: Aged roughly 23 to 80 with a mean of 60 years, they were approximately 79% male.

TCRdb's copy holds only in-frame clones and misses some; the assay was immunoSEQ multiplex PCR. Of about 50,000 clones in the sample, roughly 93% are singletons; the top ten hold around a sixth. CDR3 size: 15 residues. The V gene lost 9 bases and the J gene lost 1 base, with 16 bases spanning the gap. Germline V gene lookup returns CDR1 MNHEY and CDR2 SVGAGI. The specimen comprised CD4+ or CD8+ T cells sorted from blood, sampled in a trial of the OX40 agonist ivuxolimab. This clonotype was sampled from an adult with an advanced solid tumor such as melanoma, head and neck, liver or kidney cancer. The chain employs TRBV6-5 and TRBJ2-1; tentative D call: TRBD2 (5 bases). The CDR3 region has the DNA TGTGCCAGTCAGACCGAGGGATTTTCCTACAATGAGCAGTTCTTC. This codes for CASQTEGFSYNEQFF.